A selection of T cell receptor beta chains follows, all from one sample in a study of neurological immune-mediated disorders. In TCRdb, the 5' RACE reads were re-called with MiXCR into one record per CDR3 protein. The top ten clones hold approximately 11% of a sample with about 59,000 distinct CDR3 sequences, about 13% of them seen once. Sequencing was carried out using PBMCs. The receptors here all came from a woman aged 55 to 70 with HTLV-1-associated myelopathy (HAM/TSP). Each CDR3 is given with its conserved first and last residue. Fields, in order: J gene, D gene, clone size, V gene, CDR3 DNA, CDR3 protein. A D gene is named only where the DNA matches it firmly. Rows give clone size only sometimes, using once, few, many, or a class for an expanded clone.

TRBJ2-7,TRBD2,many,TRBV28,TGTGCCAGCAGTCACCGGACTAGCGGGAGCTACGAGCAGTACTTC,CASSHRTSGSYEQYF
TRBJ2-2,.,many,TRBV7-2,TGTGCCAGCAGCTCGCCGGGACGGCGGAACACCGGGGAGCTGTTTTTT,CASSSPGRRNTGELFF
TRBJ2-1,.,many,TRBV12-3/TRBV12-4,TGTGCCAGCAGCCAGGGACCGAGCTCCTACAATGAGCAGTTCTTC,CASSQGPSSYNEQFF
TRBJ2-1,TRBD2,many,TRBV27,TGTGCCAGCACGACTAGCGTCGGAGCTGAGCAGTTCTTC,CASTTSVGAEQFF
TRBJ2-4,.,many,TRBV5-8,TGTGCCAGCAGCCGAGTCAGGGGGGGTGAGGACATTCAGTACTTC,CASSRVRGGEDIQYF
TRBJ1-2,.,many,TRBV18,TGTGCCAGCTCACCGGGGGGGGACTATGGCTACACCTTC,CASSPGGDYGYTF
TRBJ1-1,TRBD1,many,TRBV5-1,TGCGCCAGCAGCCAGGGACAGCCCAGGGGTGAAGCTTTCTTT,CASSQGQPRGEAFF
TRBJ1-2,TRBD1,many,TRBV6-6,TGTGCCAGCAGTTACCCAGGACAGGGGAACTATGGCTACACCTTC,CASSYPGQGNYGYTF
TRBJ2-4,TRBD2,many,TRBV12-3/TRBV12-4,TGTGCCAGCAGTCCACTAGCGGGAGTGGCCAAAAACATTCAGTACTTC,CASSPLAGVAKNIQYF
TRBJ2-5,TRBD2,many,TRBV3-1,TGTGCCAGCAGCGCGACTAGCGGGAGGGAGACCCAGTACTTC,CASSATSGRETQYF
TRBJ2-7,.,many,TRBV7-9,TGTGCCAGCAGCTTAGCCCTTAGGGACCTCGAATACGAGCAGTACTTC,CASSLALRDLEYEQYF
TRBJ2-7,.,many,TRBV12-3/TRBV12-4,TGTGCCAGCAGTTTGACTAGAGGCTACGAGCAGTACTTC,CASSLTRGYEQYF
TRBJ2-2,.,many,TRBV7-9,TGTGCCAGCAGCTTCGAGGGGCAGGCCGGGGAGCTGTTTTTT,CASSFEGQAGELFF
TRBJ2-2,.,many,TRBV9,TGTGCCAGCAGCGCCGCCCAGTCGGGTACCGGGGAGCTGTTTTTT,CASSAAQSGTGELFF
TRBJ2-7,.,.,TRBV20-1,TGCAGTGCGCCTAGAGATTTCGACTCCTACGAGCAGTACTTC,CSAPRDFDSYEQYF
TRBJ2-2,TRBD1,once,TRBV6-5,TGTGACAGCAGCCGGGACAGGGCTACCGGTGAGCTGTTTTTT,CDSSRDRATGELFF
TRBJ2-2,.,many,TRBV12-3/TRBV12-4,TGTGCCAGCACCTTTCCAGGGGGGTGGGGGACCGGGGAGCTGTTTTTT,CASTFPGGWGTGELFF
TRBJ2-7,.,many,TRBV10-3,TGTGCCATCAGTCAAGCGGACCCCTCCTACGAGCAGTACTTC,CAISQADPSYEQYF
TRBJ2-1,.,many,TRBV18,TGTGCCAGCTCACCCGGGACCGTCACTTACAATGAGCAGTTCTTC,CASSPGTVTYNEQFF
TRBJ2-3,TRBD1,.,TRBV6-5,TGTGCCAGCAGTGACGACAGGGTTGACGATACGCAGTATTTT,CASSDDRVDDTQYF
TRBJ2-5,.,.,TRBV6-5,TGTGCCAGCAGACCCCGGACCACCCAACAGGGGACCCAGTACTTC,CASRPRTTQQGTQYF
TRBJ2-7,.,many,TRBV7-8,TGTGCCAGCAGCTCAGCGGACCTCTACGAGCAGTACTTC,CASSSADLYEQYF
TRBJ2-6,TRBD1,many,TRBV5-6,TGTGCCAGCACGCGAGGGGGACAGCGCTCTGGGGCCAACGTCCTGACTTTC,CASTRGGQRSGANVLTF
TRBJ1-1,TRBD1,.,TRBV6-6,TGTGACAGCAGTCGCCCGGGACAGGGAAACACTGAAGCTTTCTTT,CDSSRPGQGNTEAFF
TRBJ2-3,TRBD2,many,TRBV7-3,TGTGCCAGCAGCCGCGGGAGGGCCTCAATAGATACGCAGTATTTT,CASSRGRASIDTQYF
TRBJ2-2,TRBD1,many,TRBV12-3/TRBV12-4,TGTGCCAGTTACTCTAAATACGTCCCGGGACAGGTCCCGAACACCGGGGAGCTGTTTTTT,CASYSKYVPGQVPNTGELFF
TRBJ2-5,TRBD2,many,TRBV15,TGTGCCACCAGCAGAGGAGCGGGAGGACACCAAGAGACCCAGTACTTC,CATSRGAGGHQETQYF
TRBJ1-4,.,many,TRBV29-1,TGCAGCGTTGAAGCCAGTGAAAAACTGTTTTTT,CSVEASEKLFF
TRBJ2-2,TRBD1,many,TRBV2,TGTGCCAGCAGGCTTGGGACAGCGAACACCGGGGAGCTGTTTTTT,CASRLGTANTGELFF
TRBJ1-5,TRBD1,many,TRBV3-1,TGTGCCAGCAGCCAACAACAGGGGGCTCAGCCCCAGCATTTT,CASSQQQGAQPQHF
TRBJ2-1,.,many,TRBV20-1,TGCAGTGCAAAAGCGGTACGGTCCTACAATGAGCAGTTCTTC,CSAKAVRSYNEQFF
TRBJ2-1,.,many,TRBV12-3/TRBV12-4,TGTGCCAGCGCCCTCCAGCGCTATGAGCAGTTCTTC,CASALQRYEQFF
TRBJ1-2,TRBD1,many,TRBV5-1,TGCGCCAGCAGCTTGGGGACAGGGGGCTTCTATGGCTACACCTTC,CASSLGTGGFYGYTF
TRBJ2-6,.,many,TRBV9,TGTGCCAGCAGCGAGGAGGGCGAGGGGCGCTCTGGGGCCAACGTCCTGACTTTC,CASSEEGEGRSGANVLTF
TRBJ2-7,TRBD2,few,TRBV2,TGTGCCAGCAGTGAAGTGGAGGCGGGAGGGAACTACGAGCAGTACTTC,CASSEVEAGGNYEQYF
TRBJ2-1,.,many,TRBV5-1,TGCGCCAGCAGCTTGAGTCCTAGCGACTACTACAATGAGCAGTTCTTC,CASSLSPSDYYNEQFF
TRBJ2-5,.,many,TRBV15,TGTGCCACCAGCAGAGATCTAGGGGACTCAGAGACCCAGTACTTC,CATSRDLGDSETQYF
TRBJ2-7,TRBD2,many,TRBV20-1,TGCAGTGCTAGTGGGGTAGCGGGAGGGCGCAACTCCTACGAGCAGTACTTC,CSASGVAGGRNSYEQYF
TRBJ2-2,TRBD1,many,TRBV5-5,TGTGCCAGCAGCTCTCAGACAGGGTCAAGTGGGGAGCTGTTTTTT,CASSSQTGSSGELFF
TRBJ2-7,.,many,TRBV3-1,TGTGCCAGCAGCGACGTGGGGGCCTACGAGCAGTACTTC,CASSDVGAYEQYF
TRBJ1-5,.,many,TRBV3-1,TGTGCCAGCAGCCAAGGCACTAATCAGCCCCAGCATTTT,CASSQGTNQPQHF
TRBJ2-3,.,many,TRBV5-1,TGCGCCAGCAGCTTGAAACGAGCTAGCACAGATACGCAGTATTTT,CASSLKRASTDTQYF
TRBJ2-2,.,many,TRBV10-3,TGTGCCATCAGTGAGGGACCTCTAACGTCCGGGGAGCTGTTTTTT,CAISEGPLTSGELFF
TRBJ1-2,TRBD1,many,TRBV15,TGTGCCACCAGCAGAGCCCACCGGCTCTTAGGACAGGACTATGGCTACACCTTC,CATSRAHRLLGQDYGYTF
TRBJ2-4,.,many,TRBV2,TGTGCCAGCAGTGATTCCCAAAACATTCAGTACTTC,CASSDSQNIQYF
TRBJ2-2,TRBD2,many,TRBV6-1,TGTGCCAGCAGCTGGACTAGCGGCTACACCGGGGAGCTGTTTTTT,CASSWTSGYTGELFF
TRBJ1-1,.,many,TRBV6-1,TGTGCCAGCAGTTGGGGTCAGAACACTGAAGCTTTCTTT,CASSWGQNTEAFF
TRBJ1-4,.,many,TRBV5-1,TGCGCCAGCAGCAACACAGGAGGCCCTCCGGAAAAACTGTTTTTT,CASSNTGGPPEKLFF
TRBJ2-7,.,many,TRBV6-1,TGTGCCAGCAGTGAAGCTGGAGTCAGGGGGGCCTACGAGCAGTACTTC,CASSEAGVRGAYEQYF
TRBJ1-1,.,many,TRBV10-3,TGTGCCATCAGTGAAGGAGCCAACACTGAAGCTTTCTTT,CAISEGANTEAFF
TRBJ2-2,.,.,TRBV5-1,TGCGCCAGCAGCGTGCAGGGGCTAACCACCGGGGAGCTGTTTTTT,CASSVQGLTTGELFF
TRBJ2-7,.,many,TRBV27,TGTGCCAGCAGTTTTAGGCGAGCCACGAATTGGGGCGAGCAGTACTTC,CASSFRRATNWGEQYF
TRBJ1-2,TRBD1,many,TRBV6-5,TGTGCCAGCAGGGCGAACAGGGGAGATAACTATGGCTACACCTTC,CASRANRGDNYGYTF
TRBJ2-5,TRBD2,many,TRBV5-1,TGCGCCAGCAGCCCCCGGGGACCTAGCGGAAAGTACCAAGAGACCCAGTACTTC,CASSPRGPSGKYQETQYF
TRBJ1-1,.,many,TRBV5-6,TGTGCCAGCAGCTCCTTAGGGCAGCCGCACACTGAAGCTTTCTTT,CASSSLGQPHTEAFF